Listed here are 21 T cell receptor beta chains from one sample, sequenced in a study of blood T cells in healthy people across ages. A second PCR, run for roughly 6 to 11 cycles, used a sample-barcoded 5' primer plus a J-beta primer mix. Via MiXCR, TCRdb re-called the 5' RACE reads, giving one row per CDR3 protein. The data hold under 2,000,000 distinct CDR3 sequences, with just under 50% observed a single time. Sequencing was done on a sample of blood. Every receptor here comes from a woman in her thirties or forties in good health.

This rearrangement joins TRBV9 to TRBJ1-2; 7 positions agree with TRBD1. V was pared by 3 bases and J by 3 bases, with 5 bases of the junction left unmatched. The CDR3 covers 14 residues. CDR1 and CDR2 from the germline V gene are SGDLS and YYNGEE. Here the CDR3 reads CASSGTGAYYGYTF. The CDR3 bases are TGTGCCAGCAGCGGAACAGGGGCCTACTATGGCTACACCTTC.

V and J are TRBV20-1 and TRBJ2-5; D is unclear. Germline loops: CDR1 DFQATT, CDR2 SNEGSKA (reference sequence). The CDR3 totals 13 residues. Trimming left V 5 bases short and J 2 bases short, with 12 bases between. The CDR3 bases are TGCAGTGCTCCCGACCGGCCGCAAGAGACCCAGTACTTC. This sequence encodes CSAPDRPQETQYF.

The genes are TRBV6-2 or TRBV6-3 and TRBJ2-7, with D possibly TRBD1 on 5 matching bases. The CDR3 extends over 12 amino acids. CDR1 MNHEY and CDR2 SVGEGT come from the germline V gene. Between the trimmed V and J ends, which lost 6 bases and 4 bases, there was a span of 10 bases. The CDR3 DNA is TGTGCCAGCAGCCGTACAGGTTACGAGCAGTACGTC. This codes for CASSRTGYEQYV.

The chain couples TRBV6-2 or TRBV6-3 to TRBJ2-4; D gene unclear. The DNA end is a closer match to TRBJ2-5, so the J assignment may be wrong. Germline V gives CDR1 MNHEY, CDR2 SVGEGT. CDR3 length: 15 amino acids. The CDR3 DNA follows: TGTGCCAGCAGTTACTCGTTCCAGGAGCAAGAGACCCAGTACTTC. Translating gives CASSYSFQEQETQYF.

On this clonotype: A read error may account for a junction end that differs from germline. This rearrangement joins TRBV4-1 to TRBJ2-3; 10 nucleotides match TRBD2. CDR1 and CDR2 (germline): MGHRA, YSYEKL. The length of the CDR3 is 15 residues. CDR3 residues: CASSQSRAGGDMQYF. The CDR3 nucleotides read TGCGCCAGCAGCCAAAGTAGAGCGGGGGGGGATATGCAGTATTTT.

This clonotype was seen only a few times. The chain recombines TRBV6-5 with TRBJ2-4; tentatively, D is TRBD1 (5 bases). The germline V gene encodes CDR1 MNHEY and CDR2 SVGAGI. The CDR3 has 14 amino acids. V was cut by 4 bases and J by 2 bases, with 9 bases left in between. The CDR3 DNA follows: TGTGCCAGCAGTTCATCAGGGTCCAAAAACATTCAGTACTTC. Amino acids: CASSSSGSKNIQYF.

This chain uses TRBV20-1 with TRBJ2-4; no reliable D call. The CDR3 runs 14 residues. The germline gives CDR1 DFQATT, CDR2 SNEGSKA (reference sequence). V was trimmed by 3 bases and J by 0 bases, leaving 9 bases between them. CDR3 in amino acids: CSASLTVAKNIQYF. As DNA, the CDR3 is TGCAGTGCTAGCCTAACAGTAGCCAAAAACATTCAGTACTTC.

Note on this clonotype: At one end the junction does not follow the germline gene, possibly because of a read error. The V gene is TRBV6-2 or TRBV6-3, the J gene TRBJ2-1, with 8 bases aligning to TRBD2. Looked up from germline, CDR1 is MNHEY and CDR2 is SVGEGT. CDR3 length: 15 residues. This CDR3 is CASRPSGGLYDEQFF. CDR3 DNA sequence: TGTGCCAGCCGCCCGAGCGGGGGCCTCTACGATGAGCAGTTCTTC.

On this clonotype itself: The junction shows a germline mismatch at one end, possibly a read error. The rearrangement uses TRBV11-2 and TRBJ2-1; no clear D. Germline-derived CDR1 and CDR2 are SGHAT and FQNNGV. CDR3 length equals 14 residues. The CDR3 coding sequence is TGTGCCTGCAGCTTAGAGGTCGGCTACAATGAGCAGTTCTTC. It specifies CACSLEVGYNEQFF.

The V and J genes are TRBV27 and TRBJ2-7, with 7 bases lining up with TRBD1. The length of the CDR3 is 14 residues. Losses at the gene ends were 2 bases for V and 3 bases for J; bases not matched to a gene: 4. The germline V gene encodes CDR1 MNHEY and CDR2 SMNVEV (reference sequence). Here the CDR3 reads CASSLRGRLYEQYF. CDR3 DNA sequence: TGTGCCAGCAGTTTAAGGGGGCGCCTCTACGAGCAGTACTTC.

This chain links TRBV11-2 with TRBJ2-1, with no clear D. Germline V gene data show CDR1 as SGHAT and CDR2 as FQNNGV. V was shortened by 0 bases and J by 0 bases, with 12 bases between the two germline ends. The CDR3 is 17 residues long. CDR3 nucleotide sequence: TGTGCCAGCAGCTTAGATGAGGAGTTAAGCTCCTACAATGAGCAGTTCTTC. Residues: CASSLDEELSSYNEQFF.

The chain combines TRBV4-1 with TRBJ2-7, with D hard to call. V was cut by 1 base and J by 5 bases, with 12 bases left in between. Germline V gene sequence: CDR1 MGHRA, CDR2 YSYEKL. This CDR3 has 14 amino acids. CDR3: CASSQVIHLDEQYF. The CDR3 region has the DNA TGCGCCAGCAGCCAAGTCATTCACTTGGACGAGCAGTACTTC.

J is TRBJ1-2 and V is TRBV29-1, with 10 bases fitting TRBD1. Looked up from germline, CDR1 is SQVTM and CDR2 is ANQGSEA. Germline trimming cut 6 bases from V and 2 bases from J; bases unmatched to any gene: 15. This CDR3 is 17 amino acids long. This CDR3 is CSVQGQGEEKSNYGYTF. The DNA for the CDR3 is TGCAGCGTGCAAGGACAGGGGGAAGAGAAATCAAACTATGGCTACACCTTC.

In its sample, this clonotype was seen a few times. This rearrangement joins TRBV5-1 to TRBJ2-5, with D perhaps given as TRBD1 or TRBD2 (5 bases each). The CDR3 runs 18 residues. V lost 1 base, J lost 2 bases, and 21 bases lay in between. Germline loops: CDR1 SGHRS, CDR2 YFSETQ. Here the CDR3 DNA reads TGCGCCAGCAGCTTGCCTTCGGGGCAGGGAAGAGGTCAAGAGACCCAGTACTTC. This sequence encodes CASSLPSGQGRGQETQYF. The full variable domain, completed using reference TRBV5-1 and TRBJ2-5, is KAGVTQTPRYLIKTRGQQVTLSCSPISGHRSVSWYQQTPGQGLQFLFEYFSETQRNKGNFPGRFSGRQFSNSRSEMNVSTLELGDSALYLCASSLPSGQGRGQETQYFGPGTRLLVL.

This chain joins TRBV7-2 and TRBJ2-7; 7 bases match TRBD2. V lost 1 base, J lost 4 bases, and 7 bases stayed unmatched. The CDR3 sequence is 15 residues long. Germline CDR1 SGHTA, CDR2 FQGNSA. The CDR3: CASSLVGGKGYEQYF. CDR3 nucleotides: TGTGCCAGCAGCTTAGTGGGGGGGAAGGGTTACGAGCAGTACTTC.

There are a few counts of this clonotype. The genes are TRBV6-6 and TRBJ1-2; weak D call: TRBD1 (5 bases). Germline V gives CDR1 MNHNY, CDR2 SVGAGI (reference sequence). The CDR3 spans 11 residues. V was pared by 8 bases and J by 4 bases, with 8 bases between. The CDR3 DNA is TGTGCCAGCCACAGGCTCTATGGCTACACCTTC. Translating gives CASHRLYGYTF.

The J gene is TRBJ2-5, the V gene TRBV6-2 or TRBV6-3; the match to TRBD2 covers 8 bases. The length of the CDR3 is 15 residues. V lost 0 bases and J lost 5; bases outside the gene matches: 5. Germline CDR1 MNHEY, CDR2 SVGEGT. Here the CDR3 reads CASSYSPLAGETQYF. The DNA for the CDR3 is TGTGCCAGCAGTTACTCCCCTCTAGCGGGTGAGACCCAGTACTTC.

The chain employs TRBV27 and TRBJ2-5, with TRBD2 as a possible D gene (6 bases). This CDR3 contains 15 residues. CDR1 and CDR2 from the germline V gene are MNHEY and SMNVEV (reference sequence). Trimming left V 6 bases short and J 11 bases short, with 25 bases between. The chain's CDR3 is CASSTTSFGFNEQYF. The CDR3 DNA is TGTGCCAGCAGCACGACTAGTTTTGGGTTCAATGAGCAGTACTTC.

This clonotype turned up a few times. V usage is TRBV29-1 and J usage is TRBJ1-2, with D possibly TRBD1 on 5 matching bases. V shed 5 bases and J shed 8 bases, with 12 bases lying between them. The CDR3 totals 11 residues. Germline V lookup: CDR1 SQVTM, CDR2 ANQGSEA. The CDR3 region has the DNA TGCAGCGTTTTGTTTGGGGCGGGCTACACCTTC. Translation: CSVLFGAGYTF.

This chain joins TRBV10-3 and TRBJ1-5; tentative D call: TRBD1 (5 bases). There are 17 residues in the CDR3. The V end lost 0 bases, the J end lost 3 bases, and 15 bases lay between the germline ends. CDR1 ENHRY and CDR2 SYGVKD come from the germline V gene. CDR3 coding DNA: TGTGCCATCAGTGAGTCGGCTGGTGAGGGGTACAATCAGCCCCAGCATTTT. It specifies CAISESAGEGYNQPQHF.

V and J are TRBV4-3 and TRBJ1-2, with D perhaps matching TRBD1 (5 bases). Per germline, CDR1 LGHNA and CDR2 YSLEER. Trimming took off 1 base at V and 0 bases at J, with 15 bases between the two ends. The length of the CDR3 is 17 residues. Here the CDR3 reads CASSQGVMTAPNYGYTF. In DNA, the CDR3 is TGCGCCAGCAGCCAAGGGGTGATGACAGCTCCTAACTATGGCTACACCTTC.